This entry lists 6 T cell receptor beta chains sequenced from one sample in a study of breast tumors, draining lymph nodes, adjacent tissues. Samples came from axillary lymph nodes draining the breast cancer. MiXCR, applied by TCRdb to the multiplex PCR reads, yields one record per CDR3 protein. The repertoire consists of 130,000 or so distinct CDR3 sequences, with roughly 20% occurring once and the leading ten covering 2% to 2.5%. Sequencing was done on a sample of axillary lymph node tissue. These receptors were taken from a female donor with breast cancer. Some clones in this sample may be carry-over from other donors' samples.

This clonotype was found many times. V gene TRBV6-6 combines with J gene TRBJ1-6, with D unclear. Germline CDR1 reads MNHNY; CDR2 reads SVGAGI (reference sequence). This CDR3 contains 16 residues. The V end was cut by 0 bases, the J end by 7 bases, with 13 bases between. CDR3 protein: CASSYSAAGRNSPLHF. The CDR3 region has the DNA TGTGCCAGCAGTTACTCGGCGGCAGGCCGGAATTCACCCCTCCACTTT.

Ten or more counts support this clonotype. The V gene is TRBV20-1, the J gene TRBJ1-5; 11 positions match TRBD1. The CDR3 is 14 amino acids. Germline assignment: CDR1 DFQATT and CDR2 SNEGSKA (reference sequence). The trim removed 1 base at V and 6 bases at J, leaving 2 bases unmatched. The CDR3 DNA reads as TGCAGTGCTAGAGGGACAGGGGGCGGTCAGCCCCAGCATTTT. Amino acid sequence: CSARGTGGGQPQHF.

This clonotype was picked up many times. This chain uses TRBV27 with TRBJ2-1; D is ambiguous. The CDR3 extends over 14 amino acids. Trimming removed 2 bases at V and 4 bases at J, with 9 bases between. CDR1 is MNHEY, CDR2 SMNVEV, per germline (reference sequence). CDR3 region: CASSLGGLYNEQFF. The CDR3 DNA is TGTGCCAGCAGTTTAGGCGGTCTGTACAATGAGCAGTTCTTC.

This CDR3 is CASSLVTNEKLFF. The CDR3 DNA sequence: TGTGCCAGCAGTTTAGTCACGAACGAAAAACTGTTTTTT. The chain has TRBV12-3 or TRBV12-4 and TRBJ1-4, with D unclear. V was pared by 1 base and J by 8 bases, with 8 bases between. The CDR3 spans 13 residues.

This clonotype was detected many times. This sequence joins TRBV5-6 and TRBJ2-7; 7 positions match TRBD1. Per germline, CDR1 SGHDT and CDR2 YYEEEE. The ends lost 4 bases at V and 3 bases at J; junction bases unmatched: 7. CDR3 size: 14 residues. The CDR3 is CASSPGQEIYEQYF. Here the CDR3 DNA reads TGTGCCAGCAGCCCTGGACAGGAAATCTACGAGCAGTACTTC. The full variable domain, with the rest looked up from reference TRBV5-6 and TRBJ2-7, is DAGVTQSPTHLIKTRGQQVTLRCSPKSGHDTVSWYQQALGQGPQFIFQYYEEEERQRGNFPDRFSGHQFPNYSSELNVNALLLGDSALYLCASSPGQEIYEQYFGPGTRLTVT.

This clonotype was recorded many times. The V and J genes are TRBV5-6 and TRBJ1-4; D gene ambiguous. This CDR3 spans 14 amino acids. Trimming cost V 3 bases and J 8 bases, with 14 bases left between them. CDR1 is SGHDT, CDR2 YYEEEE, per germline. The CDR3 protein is CASSSGPGGEKLFF. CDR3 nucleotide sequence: TGTGCCAGCAGCTCGGGTCCTGGCGGGGAAAAACTGTTTTTT. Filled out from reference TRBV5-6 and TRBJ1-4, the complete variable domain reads DAGVTQSPTHLIKTRGQQVTLRCSPKSGHDTVSWYQQALGQGPQFIFQYYEEEERQRGNFPDRFSGHQFPNYSSELNVNALLLGDSALYLCASSSGPGGEKLFFGSGTQLSVL.